This record covers a single T cell receptor (beta chain). What it binds is unknown. This sample is part of a study of beta chain features in type 1 diabetes. Cell sorting via CD45RO/CCR7/CD25/CD127/CD95/CD27 was performed to obtain CD4+ naive, central memory, regulatory and stem cell-like memory cells. General observations from the study: TCRB CDR3s were moderately but significantly shorter in Type 1 diabetes patients in all four CD4+ subsets.

The whole isolated RNA underwent reverse transcription, so sequencing captured expressed TCRB transcripts. Generated by immunoSEQ multiplex PCR, the TCRdb table keeps only in-frame clones and is missing some. The data contain tens of thousands of clones, approximately 50% of them singletons. The CDR3 consists of 15 residues. Per the germline V gene, CDR1 is SGHDT and CDR2 is YYEEEE. V lost 0 bases, J lost 5 bases, and 13 bases lay in between. The chain recombines TRBV5-6 with TRBJ2-3; D may be TRBD1 (6 bases). This receptor was obtained from a man aged 30 to 45 with type 1 diabetes. Sequencing used central memory CD4+ T cells from blood. Here the CDR3 DNA reads TGTGCCAGCAGCTTGGGCCAGGGGCAACGAGATACGCAGTATTTT. It is translated as CASSLGQGQRDTQYF.